These T cell receptor beta chains were read from a single sample in a study of identifying expanded T cells in peripheral blood. TCRdb keeps only in-frame clones here, not all; method: immunoSEQ multiplex PCR. Of over 45,000 clones listed, around 83% are singletons. Sequencing input: blood. Every receptor here comes from a person aged 18 to 75 in good health. The CDR3 runs from the conserved cysteine through the conserved F or W. D genes are given only for firm matches. Clone size is shown for a subset of rows, as once, few, many or a class of expanded clone.

>TRBJ2-3|TRBV11-3|TRBD2|NA
TGTGCCTGCGGGACTAGCGGCCGCACAGATACGCAGTATTTT
CACGTSGRTDTQYF
>TRBJ1-1|TRBV4-2|NA|NA
TGTGCCAGCAGCCAAGATCCGAGGGGGAACACTGAAGCTTTCTTT
CASSQDPRGNTEAFF
>TRBJ1-5|TRBV2|NA|NA
TGTGCCAGCAGTGAAGGGGGACACAGCAATCAGCCCCAGCATTTT
CASSEGGHSNQPQHF
>TRBJ2-1|TRBV7-9|NA|NA
TGTGCCAGCAGCTCCCCGAGGGGGGTGAATGAGCAGTTCTTC
CASSSPRGVNEQFF
>TRBJ2-5|TRBV7-2|NA|NA
TGTGCCAGCAGCTTAGGCCAGGAGACCCAGTACTTC
CASSLGQETQYF
>TRBJ2-6|TRBV5-1|NA|NA
TGCGCCAGCAGCTTGGCCCTTCAGGGAATGGGGGCCAACGTCCTGACTTTC
CASSLALQGMGANVLTF
>TRBJ1-2|TRBV9|NA|NA
TGTGCCAGCAGCGTGAAGGAGAGGGCAGGGAGGAATAACTATGGCTACACCTTC
CASSVKERAGRNNYGYTF
>TRBJ1-1|TRBV2|NA|NA
TGTGCCAGCAGTGAGCTTCGGCGGATGGACACTGAAGCTTTCTTT
CASSELRRMDTEAFF
>TRBJ1-2|TRBV27|NA|NA
TGTGCCAGCAGTTTATCCTGGACAGATAATGGCTACACCTTC
CASSLSWTDNGYTF
>TRBJ1-2|TRBV11-1|NA|NA
TGTGCCAGCAGCCTAGCAGGGGTCGGTGGCTACACCTTC
CASSLAGVGGYTF
>TRBJ2-7|TRBV28|NA|NA
TGTGCCAGCAGAGCGATCGGCGGGGAGCAGTACTTC
CASRAIGGEQYF
>TRBJ2-1|TRBV5-1|NA|NA
TGCGCCAGCAGCGGGTGGGGTCCGCGGCGCGACAATGAGCAGTTCTTC
CASSGWGPRRDNEQFF
>TRBJ2-5|TRBV7-9|TRBD2|NA
TGTGCCAGCAGCCCCCGACTAGCGGGGAGGGAAGAGACCCAGTACTTC
CASSPRLAGREETQYF
>TRBJ2-1|TRBV18|TRBD1|NA
TGTGCCAGCTCACCATATGGACAGGGCGTGGGGGAGCAGTTCTTC
CASSPYGQGVGEQFF
>TRBJ1-2|TRBV7-2|NA|NA
TGTGCCAGCAGCTTAGCAGGGGATGGCTACACCTTC
CASSLAGDGYTF
>TRBJ2-1|TRBV30|TRBD2|few
TGTGCCTGGAGTGGAAGTAGCGGGAGGGCCCTCAACGCGGATGAGCAGTTCTTC
CAWSGSSGRALNADEQFF
>TRBJ2-5|TRBV29-1|NA|NA
TGCAGCGTTCGTAGCGGCCAAGAGACCCAGTACTTC
CSVRSGQETQYF
>TRBJ1-4|TRBV25-1|NA|NA
TGTGCCAGCAGTGAATATGCGGCGCATGAAAAACTGTTTTTT
CASSEYAAHEKLFF
>TRBJ2-3|TRBV5-4|TRBD2|NA
TGTGCCAGCAGCTTGGAAGGTGTGGTAGCGGGGGGCCGCCGGGATACGCAGTATTTT
CASSLEGVVAGGRRDTQYF
>TRBJ1-1|TRBV6-5|NA|NA
TGTGCCAGCAGTGAATTAACGGCTTTCTTT
CASSELTAFF
>TRBJ1-3|TRBV7-2|TRBD1|NA
TGTGCCAGCAGCTTAGCGGCAGGGGGTGGAAACACCATATATTTT
CASSLAAGGGNTIYF
>TRBJ1-4|TRBV9|TRBD1|NA
TGTGCCAGCAGCGCAACAGGGGTTGAGGAAAAACTGTTTTTT
CASSATGVEEKLFF